This entry concerns a single TCR beta chain. The data derive from a study of T cells in Graves' hyperthyroidism and ophthalmopathy. The CDR3 has 15 residues. CDR1 and CDR2 from the germline V gene are WNHNN and SYGVQD (reference sequence). V was pared by 5 bases and J by 6 bases, with 10 bases of the junction left unmatched. Amplified TCR beta CDR3 regions derived from RNA transcripts. HTBI primers were used for first-round RT-PCR of the TCR CDR3. TCRdb reanalysed the multiplex PCR reads using MiXCR and keeps one entry per CDR3 protein. In the table there are hundreds of thousands of distinct CDR3 sequences, about a third of which are singletons.

The material sequenced was blood. The J gene is TRBJ2-3, the V gene TRBV10-1; the match to TRBD1 covers 8 bases. This receptor was obtained from a woman aged 40-49 years with Graves' hyperthyroidism. Here the CDR3 reads CASSNRGTDVDTQYF. CDR3 DNA: TGCGCCAGCAGTAACAGGGGGACCGACGTGGATACGCAGTATTTT.